A single sample gave rise to the 16 T cell receptor beta chains below, sequenced in a study of sequential checkpoint blockade in melanoma. Treatment in this sample: randomized to nivolumab then ipilimumab (arm A) or the reverse (arm B). Profiled with immunoSEQ multiplex PCR; TCRdb holds only in-frame clones, not every one. The sample has about 37,000 clones, approximately 30% seen once. The sequencing here drew on tumor tissue (inferred from file names), taken from a patient given nivolumab and ipilimumab in sequence. The receptors derive from a human donor with melanoma.

The chain joins TRBV11-3 to TRBJ2-1; 8 bases map to TRBD1. CDR3 length equals 17 residues. With V trimmed by 5 bases and J by 0 bases, 9 bases remained unmatched. Germline loops: CDR1 SGHNT, CDR2 YENEEA. The CDR3 protein is CASSPRTGPSSYNEQFF. The CDR3 DNA reads as TGTGCCAGCAGCCCACGGACAGGGCCGAGCTCCTACAATGAGCAGTTCTTC. The full variable domain, in which reference TRBV11-3 and TRBJ2-1 provide the parts outside the CDR3, is EAGVVQSPRYKIIEKKQPVAFWCNPISGHNTLYWYLQNLGQGPELLIRYENEEAVDDSQLPKDRFSAERLKGVDSTLKIQPAELGDSAVYLCASSPRTGPSSYNEQFFGPGTRLTVL.

This chain links TRBV18 with TRBJ2-3; D ambiguous. Trimming took 2 bases from V and 5 from J, leaving 8 bases between them. Germline loops: CDR1 KGHSH, CDR2 LQKENI. This CDR3 comprises 13 residues. CDR3 nucleotides: TGTGCCAGCTCACCAAGGAGAGAAGATACGCAGTATTTT. It translates to CASSPRREDTQYF.

This clone was seen a handful of times. The CDR3 here is CASGRGWSNQPQHF. The DNA of the CDR3 is TGTGCCAGCGGCCGGGGATGGAGCAATCAGCCCCAGCATTTT. The chain recombines TRBV6-8 with TRBJ1-5; no definite D call. Trimming removed 8 bases at V and 1 base at J, with 12 bases between. Looked up from germline, CDR1 is MNHGY and CDR2 is SAAAGT. CDR3 size: 14 residues.

A few counts support this clone. The genes are TRBV11-1 and TRBJ1-5; D perhaps matches TRBD1 (6 bases). This CDR3 has 14 residues. From germline, CDR1 is SGHAT and CDR2 FQDESV (reference sequence). The V end lost 2 bases, the J end lost 5 bases, and 10 bases lay between the germline ends. The CDR3 loop is CASSLQGPDQPQHF. The CDR3 DNA reads TGTGCCAGCAGCTTACAGGGGCCGGATCAGCCCCAGCATTTT. Full variable domain (outside the CDR3, taken from reference TRBV11-1 and TRBJ1-5): EAEVAQSPRYKITEKSQAVAFWCDPISGHATLYWYRQILGQGPELLVQFQDESVVDDSQLPKDRFSAERLKGVDSTLKIQPAELGDSAMYLCASSLQGPDQPQHFGDGTRLSIL.

This rearrangement joins TRBV6-8 to TRBJ1-1; unclear D gene. V gave up 2 bases and J gave up 10 bases, with 14 bases separating them. This CDR3 has 13 residues. Germline V gene lookup returns CDR1 MNHGY and CDR2 SAAAGT. CDR3: CASSYDLRFPAFF. The CDR3 DNA is TGTGCCAGCAGTTACGATCTCAGGTTTCCAGCTTTCTTT.

The CDR3 here is CASSNDRDRDEQFF. The CDR3 DNA reads TGTGCCAGTAGTAATGACAGGGATCGGGATGAGCAGTTCTTC. The chain employs TRBV19 and TRBJ2-1, with TRBD1 matching over 7 bases. V was pared by 4 bases and J by 8 bases, with 8 bases of the junction left unmatched. Germline V lookup: CDR1 LNHDA, CDR2 SQIVND (reference sequence). This CDR3 is built from 14 residues.

This clone has just a few counts. Its ends do not fully match the called genes, so a read error is possible. This chain uses TRBV23-1 with TRBJ2-3; D perhaps matches TRBD1 (6 bases). TRBV23-1 is given ORF status, its function remaining uncertain. The CDR3 has 15 residues. Written as DNA, the CDR3 is TGCGCCAGCAGCCAATCGACAGGACCCACAGATACGCAGTATTTT. This translates into CASSQSTGPTDTQYF.

This clone was detected only a few times. The chain links TRBV19 to TRBJ2-1; maybe TRBD2 (6 bases). Between the trimmed V and J ends, which lost 0 bases and 15 bases, there was a span of 18 bases. Per germline, CDR1 LNHDA and CDR2 SQIVND (reference sequence). The CDR3 is 14 amino acids. The CDR3 protein is CASSIESPGVRLFF. In DNA, the CDR3 is TGTGCCAGTAGTATAGAATCCCCGGGGGTTCGGTTGTTCTTC.

Only a few counts were recorded for this clone. This chain connects TRBV11-3 to TRBJ2-1, with 13 positions matching TRBD2. Trimming at V came to 5 bases and at J to 7 bases, leaving 5 bases not matched to a gene. The CDR3 totals 15 residues. Per the germline V gene, CDR1 is SGHNT and CDR2 is YENEEA. Here the CDR3 DNA reads TGTGCCAGCAGCATACTAGCGGGGGGGTGGAATGAGCAGTTCTTC. Its protein product is CASSILAGGWNEQFF.

The chain joins TRBV11-3 to TRBJ1-1, with D perhaps TRBD1 (5 bases). Germline V CDR1 and CDR2: SGHNT, YENEEA. The CDR3 covers 16 residues. Between the trimmed V and J ends, which lost 4 bases and 1 base, there was a span of 16 bases. DNA for the CDR3: TGTGCCAGCAGCTGGGGGGGGATGGTGGCGAACACTGAAGCTTTCTTT. It encodes CASSWGGMVANTEAFF. Full variable domain (outside the CDR3, taken from reference TRBV11-3 and TRBJ1-1): EAGVVQSPRYKIIEKKQPVAFWCNPISGHNTLYWYLQNLGQGPELLIRYENEEAVDDSQLPKDRFSAERLKGVDSTLKIQPAELGDSAVYLCASSWGGMVANTEAFFGQGTRLTVV.

The chain is built from TRBV28 and TRBJ1-1; 9 positions match TRBD1. Germline-derived CDR1 and CDR2 are MDHEN and SYDVKM. J was trimmed by 5 bases and V by 8 bases; bases with no gene match: 15. This CDR3 has 16 residues. CDR3: CASYSPSGTGITEAFF. CDR3 nucleotide sequence: TGTGCCAGCTATTCGCCCTCCGGGACAGGGATTACTGAAGCTTTCTTT.

This clone has more than one count but fewer than ten. The chain recombines TRBV30 with TRBJ1-5; maybe TRBD1 (5 bases). The CDR3 covers 14 residues. The V end lost 3 bases, the J end lost 4 bases, and 13 bases lay between the germline ends. The germline CDR1 and CDR2 sequences are GTSNPN and SVGIG (reference sequence). CDR3 region: CAWSVGGTNQPQHF. DNA for the CDR3: TGTGCCTGGAGCGTGGGGGGAACTAATCAGCCCCAGCATTTT. The whole variable domain, filled in from reference TRBV30 and TRBJ1-5, reads SQTIHQWPATLVQPVGSPLSLECTVEGTSNPNLYWYRQAAGRGLQLLFYSVGIGQISSEVPQNLSASRPQDRQFILSSKKLLLSDSGFYLCAWSVGGTNQPQHFGDGTRLSIL.

The J gene is TRBJ1-2, the V gene TRBV18; D uncertain. CDR1 KGHSH and CDR2 LQKENI come from the germline V gene. Trimming left V 1 base short and J 4 bases short, with 10 bases between. There are 14 residues in the CDR3. The CDR3 DNA follows: TGTGCCAGCTCACCACAGGGTCCAAGCTATGGCTACACCTTC. It translates to CASSPQGPSYGYTF.

The rearrangement links TRBV19 to TRBJ1-5; TRBD1 might be the D (6 bases). CDR1 is LNHDA, CDR2 SQIVND, per germline (reference sequence). This CDR3 comprises 15 residues. Trimming stripped 4 bases from V and 6 bases from J, with 16 bases between. This CDR3 is CASSSPTGGSQPQHF. The DNA for the CDR3 is TGTGCCAGTAGTAGCCCGACTGGGGGCAGTCAGCCCCAGCATTTT.

V gene TRBV11-3 combines with J gene TRBJ2-5; D gene unclear. CDR3 length: 15 amino acids. Trimming took off 4 bases at V and 6 bases at J, with 18 bases between the two ends. Germline CDR1 reads SGHNT; CDR2 reads YENEEA. The chain's CDR3 is CASSSQDLSTKTQYF. The CDR3 region has the DNA TGTGCCAGCAGCTCGCAGGACCTGTCTACTAAGACCCAGTACTTC. Supplemented by reference TRBV11-3 and TRBJ2-5, the full variable domain reads EAGVVQSPRYKIIEKKQPVAFWCNPISGHNTLYWYLQNLGQGPELLIRYENEEAVDDSQLPKDRFSAERLKGVDSTLKIQPAELGDSAVYLCASSSQDLSTKTQYFGPGTRLLVL.

The genes are TRBV19 and TRBJ2-1, with 8 bases matching TRBD1. Losses at the gene ends were 5 bases for V and 7 bases for J; bases not matched to a gene: 7. The CDR3 loop spans 14 amino acids. Germline CDR1 reads LNHDA; CDR2 reads SQIVND (reference sequence). The DNA for the CDR3 is TGTGCCAGTAGTGGCAGGGGGCCAAAAAATGAGCAGTTCTTC. Protein: CASSGRGPKNEQFF.